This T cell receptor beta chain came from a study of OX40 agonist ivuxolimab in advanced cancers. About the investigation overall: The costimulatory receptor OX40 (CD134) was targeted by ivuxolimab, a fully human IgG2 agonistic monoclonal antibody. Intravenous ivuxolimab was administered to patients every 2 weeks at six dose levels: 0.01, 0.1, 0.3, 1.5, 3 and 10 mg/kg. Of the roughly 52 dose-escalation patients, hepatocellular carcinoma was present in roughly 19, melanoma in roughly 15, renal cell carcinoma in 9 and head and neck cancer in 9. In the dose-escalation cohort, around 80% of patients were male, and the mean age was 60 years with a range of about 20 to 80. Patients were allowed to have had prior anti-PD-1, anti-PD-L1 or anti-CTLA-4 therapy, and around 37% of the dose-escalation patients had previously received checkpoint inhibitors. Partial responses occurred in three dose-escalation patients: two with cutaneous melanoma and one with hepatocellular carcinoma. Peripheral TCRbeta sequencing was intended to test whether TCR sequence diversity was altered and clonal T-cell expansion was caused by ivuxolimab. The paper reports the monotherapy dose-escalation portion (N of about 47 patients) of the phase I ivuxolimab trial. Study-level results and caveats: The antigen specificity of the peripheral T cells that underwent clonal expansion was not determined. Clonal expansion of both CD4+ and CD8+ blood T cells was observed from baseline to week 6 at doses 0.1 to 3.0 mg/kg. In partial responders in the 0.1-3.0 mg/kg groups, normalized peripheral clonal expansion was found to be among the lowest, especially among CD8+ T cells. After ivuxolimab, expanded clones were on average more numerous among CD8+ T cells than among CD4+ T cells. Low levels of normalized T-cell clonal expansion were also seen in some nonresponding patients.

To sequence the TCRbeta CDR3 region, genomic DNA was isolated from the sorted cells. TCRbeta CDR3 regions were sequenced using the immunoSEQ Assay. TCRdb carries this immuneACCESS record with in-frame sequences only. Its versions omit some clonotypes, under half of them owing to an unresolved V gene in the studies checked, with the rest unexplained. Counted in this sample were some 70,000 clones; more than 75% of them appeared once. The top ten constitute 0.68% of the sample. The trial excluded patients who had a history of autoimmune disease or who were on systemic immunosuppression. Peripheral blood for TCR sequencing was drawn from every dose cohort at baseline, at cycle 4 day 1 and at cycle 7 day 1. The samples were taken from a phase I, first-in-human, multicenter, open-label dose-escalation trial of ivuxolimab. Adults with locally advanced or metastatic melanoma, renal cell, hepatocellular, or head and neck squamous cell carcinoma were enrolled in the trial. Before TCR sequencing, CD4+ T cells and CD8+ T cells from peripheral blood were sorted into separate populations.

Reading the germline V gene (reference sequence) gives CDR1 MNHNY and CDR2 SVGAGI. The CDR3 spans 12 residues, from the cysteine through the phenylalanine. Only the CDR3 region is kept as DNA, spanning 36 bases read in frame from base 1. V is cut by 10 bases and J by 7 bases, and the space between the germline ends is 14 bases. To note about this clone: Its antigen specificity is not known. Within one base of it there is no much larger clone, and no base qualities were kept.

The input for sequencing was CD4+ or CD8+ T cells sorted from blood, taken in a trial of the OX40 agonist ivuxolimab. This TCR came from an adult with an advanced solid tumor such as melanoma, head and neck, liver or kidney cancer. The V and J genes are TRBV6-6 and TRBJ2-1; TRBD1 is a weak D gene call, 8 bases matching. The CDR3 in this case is CATYRGGNEQFF. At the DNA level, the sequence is TGTGCCACCTACAGGGGGGGAAATGAGCAGTTCTTC.